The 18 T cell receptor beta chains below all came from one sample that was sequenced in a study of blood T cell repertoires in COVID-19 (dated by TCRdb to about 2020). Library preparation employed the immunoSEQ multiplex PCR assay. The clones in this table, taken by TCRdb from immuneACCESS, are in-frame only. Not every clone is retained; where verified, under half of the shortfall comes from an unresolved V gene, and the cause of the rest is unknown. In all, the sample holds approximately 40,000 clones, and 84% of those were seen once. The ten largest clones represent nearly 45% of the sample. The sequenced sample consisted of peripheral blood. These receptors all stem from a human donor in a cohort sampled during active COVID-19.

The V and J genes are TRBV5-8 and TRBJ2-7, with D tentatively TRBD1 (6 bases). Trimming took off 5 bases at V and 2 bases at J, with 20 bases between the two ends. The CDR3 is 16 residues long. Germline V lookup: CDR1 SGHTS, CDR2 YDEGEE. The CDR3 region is CASSFARGSGTYEQYV. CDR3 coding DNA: TGTGCCAGCAGTTTTGCCAGGGGCTCCGGGACCTACGAGCAGTACGTC.

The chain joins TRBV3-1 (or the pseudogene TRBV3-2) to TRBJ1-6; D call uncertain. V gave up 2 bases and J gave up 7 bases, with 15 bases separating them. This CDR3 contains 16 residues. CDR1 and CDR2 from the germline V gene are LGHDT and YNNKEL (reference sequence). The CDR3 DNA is TGTGCCAGCAGCCAATCCGGTCTTGGCAGGAATTCACCCCTCCACTTT. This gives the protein CASSQSGLGRNSPLHF.

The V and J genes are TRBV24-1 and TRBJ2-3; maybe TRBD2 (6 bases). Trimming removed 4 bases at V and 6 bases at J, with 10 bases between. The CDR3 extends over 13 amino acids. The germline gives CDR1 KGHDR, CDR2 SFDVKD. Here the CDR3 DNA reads TGTGCCACCAGTGACCGACTAGGGGATACGCAGTATTTT. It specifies CATSDRLGDTQYF.

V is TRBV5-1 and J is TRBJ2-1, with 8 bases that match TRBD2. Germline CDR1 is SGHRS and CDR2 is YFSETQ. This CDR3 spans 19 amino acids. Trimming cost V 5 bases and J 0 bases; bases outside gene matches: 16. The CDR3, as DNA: TGCGCCAGCAGTTTCGAATCAGTTAGCGGGGATAGCTCCTACAATGAGCAGTTCTTC. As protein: CASSFESVSGDSSYNEQFF.

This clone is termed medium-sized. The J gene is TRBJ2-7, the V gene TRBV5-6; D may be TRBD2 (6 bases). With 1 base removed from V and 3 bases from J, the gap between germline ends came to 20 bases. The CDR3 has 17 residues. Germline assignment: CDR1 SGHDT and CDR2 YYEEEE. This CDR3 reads CASSLLRPGDSLYEQYF. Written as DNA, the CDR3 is TGTGCCAGCAGCTTGCTCCGACCGGGGGATTCTCTCTACGAGCAGTACTTC.

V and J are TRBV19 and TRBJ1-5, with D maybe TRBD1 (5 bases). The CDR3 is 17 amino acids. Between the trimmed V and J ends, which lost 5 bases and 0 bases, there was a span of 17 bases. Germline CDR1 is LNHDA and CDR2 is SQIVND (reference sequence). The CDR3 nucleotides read TGTGCCAGTAGTGGGCAGGGCCAGTCTTATAGCAATCAGCCCCAGCATTTT. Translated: CASSGQGQSYSNQPQHF.

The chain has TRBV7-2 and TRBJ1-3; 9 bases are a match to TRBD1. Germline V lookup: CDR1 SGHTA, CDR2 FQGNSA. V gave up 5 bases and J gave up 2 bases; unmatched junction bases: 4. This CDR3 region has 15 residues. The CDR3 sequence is CASSRTGEAGNTIYF. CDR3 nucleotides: TGTGCCAGCAGCCGGACAGGGGAGGCTGGAAACACCATATATTTT.

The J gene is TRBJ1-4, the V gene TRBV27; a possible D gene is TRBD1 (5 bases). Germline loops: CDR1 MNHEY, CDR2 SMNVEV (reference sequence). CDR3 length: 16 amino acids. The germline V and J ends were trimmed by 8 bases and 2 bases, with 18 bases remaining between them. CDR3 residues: CASSRDFLGTNEKLFF. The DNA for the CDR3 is TGTGCCAGCTCTAGGGACTTTCTAGGGACTAATGAAAAACTGTTTTTT.

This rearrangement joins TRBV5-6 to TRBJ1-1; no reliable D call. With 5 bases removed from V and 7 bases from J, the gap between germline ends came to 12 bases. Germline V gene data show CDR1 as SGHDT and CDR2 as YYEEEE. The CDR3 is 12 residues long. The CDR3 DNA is TGTGCCAGCAGTCTGGTAAGCGGTGAAGCTTTCTTT. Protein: CASSLVSGEAFF.

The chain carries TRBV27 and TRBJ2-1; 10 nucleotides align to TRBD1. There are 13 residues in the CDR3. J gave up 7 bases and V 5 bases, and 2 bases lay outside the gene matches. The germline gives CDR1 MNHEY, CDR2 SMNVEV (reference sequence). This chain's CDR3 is CASSDRGLNEQFF. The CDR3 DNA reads TGTGCCAGCAGTGACAGGGGGCTGAATGAGCAGTTCTTC.

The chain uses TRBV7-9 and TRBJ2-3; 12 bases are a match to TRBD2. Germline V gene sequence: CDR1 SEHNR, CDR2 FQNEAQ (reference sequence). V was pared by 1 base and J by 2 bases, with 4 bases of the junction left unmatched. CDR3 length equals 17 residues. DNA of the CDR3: TGTGCCAGCAGCTTAGGTGGACTAGCGGGGAACACAGATACGCAGTATTTT. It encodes CASSLGGLAGNTDTQYF.

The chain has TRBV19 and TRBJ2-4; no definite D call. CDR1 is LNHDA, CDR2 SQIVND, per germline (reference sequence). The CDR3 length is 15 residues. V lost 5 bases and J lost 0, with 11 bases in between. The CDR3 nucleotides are TGTGCCAGTAGTTTGGCAGATATAGCCAAAAACATTCAGTACTTC. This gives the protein CASSLADIAKNIQYF.

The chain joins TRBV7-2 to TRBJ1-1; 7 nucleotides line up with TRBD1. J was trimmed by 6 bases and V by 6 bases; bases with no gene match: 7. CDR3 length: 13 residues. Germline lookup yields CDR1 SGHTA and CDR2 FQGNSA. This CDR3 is CASRGDRDPEAFF. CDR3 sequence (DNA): TGTGCCAGCAGGGGTGACAGGGACCCTGAAGCTTTCTTT.

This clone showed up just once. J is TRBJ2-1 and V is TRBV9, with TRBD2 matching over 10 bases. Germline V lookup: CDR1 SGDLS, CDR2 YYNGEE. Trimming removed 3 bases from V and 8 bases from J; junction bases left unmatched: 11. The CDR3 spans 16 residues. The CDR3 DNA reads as TGTGCCAGCAGCGAGCGGGGGGGCTCTACTTACGATGAGCAGTTCTTC. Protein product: CASSERGGSTYDEQFF.

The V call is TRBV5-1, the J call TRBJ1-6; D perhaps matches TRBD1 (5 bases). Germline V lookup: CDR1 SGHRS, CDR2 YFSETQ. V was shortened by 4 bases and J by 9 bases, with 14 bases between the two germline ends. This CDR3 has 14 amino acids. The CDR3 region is CASSAGQGFSPLHF. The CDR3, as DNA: TGCGCCAGCAGCGCCGGGCAGGGATTTTCACCCCTCCACTTT.

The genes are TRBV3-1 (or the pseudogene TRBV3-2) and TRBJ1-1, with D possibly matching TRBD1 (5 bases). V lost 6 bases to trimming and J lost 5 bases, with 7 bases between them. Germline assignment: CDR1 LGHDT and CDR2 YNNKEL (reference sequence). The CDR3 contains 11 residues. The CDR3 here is CASSRGTEAFF. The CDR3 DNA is TGTGCCAGCAGTCGGGGGACTGAAGCTTTCTTT.

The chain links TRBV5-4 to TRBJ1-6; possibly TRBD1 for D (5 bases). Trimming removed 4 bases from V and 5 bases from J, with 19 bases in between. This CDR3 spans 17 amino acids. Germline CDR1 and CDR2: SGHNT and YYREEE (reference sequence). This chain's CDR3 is CASSHEPRQRNNSPLHF. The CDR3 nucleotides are TGTGCCAGCAGCCACGAACCGCGACAGAGAAATAATTCACCCCTCCACTTT.

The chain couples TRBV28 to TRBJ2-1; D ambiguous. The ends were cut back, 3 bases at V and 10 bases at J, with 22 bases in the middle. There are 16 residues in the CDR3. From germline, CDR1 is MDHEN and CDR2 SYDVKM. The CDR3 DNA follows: TGTGCCAGCAGTTTCTCCCCCTATACCATGGTCATAGAGCAGTTCTTC. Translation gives CASSFSPYTMVIEQFF.